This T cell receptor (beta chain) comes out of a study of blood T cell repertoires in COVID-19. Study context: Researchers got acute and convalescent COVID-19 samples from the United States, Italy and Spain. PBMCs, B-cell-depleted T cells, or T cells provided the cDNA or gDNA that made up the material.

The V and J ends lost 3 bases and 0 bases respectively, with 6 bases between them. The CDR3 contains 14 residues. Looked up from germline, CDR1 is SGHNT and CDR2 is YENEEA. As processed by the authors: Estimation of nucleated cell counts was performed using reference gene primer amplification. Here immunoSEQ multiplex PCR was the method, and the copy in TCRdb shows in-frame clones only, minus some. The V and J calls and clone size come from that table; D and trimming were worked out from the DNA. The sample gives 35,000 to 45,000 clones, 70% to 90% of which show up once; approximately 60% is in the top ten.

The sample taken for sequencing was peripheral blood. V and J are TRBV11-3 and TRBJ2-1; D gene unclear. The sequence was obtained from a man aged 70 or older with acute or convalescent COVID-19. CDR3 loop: CASSLSSSYNEQFF. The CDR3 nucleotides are TGTGCCAGCAGCTTGAGTAGCTCCTACAATGAGCAGTTCTTC.